The 3 T cell receptor beta chains below were found in one sample sequenced in a study of blood T cell repertoires in COVID-19. Using immunoSEQ multiplex PCR, the repertoire was profiled, and TCRdb retains in-frame clones only, with some absent. The profile shows a few hundred thousand clones, about 87% of them singletons. Sequencing was done on a sample of peripheral blood. These receptors were collected from a man younger than 35 with COVID-19, enrolled during active disease.

The V call is TRBV5-1, the J call TRBJ2-3; 9 bases match TRBD1. The V segment lost 4 bases and the J segment 1 base; nucleotides outside the gene matches: 7. The CDR3 spans 16 residues. Germline CDR1 and CDR2: SGHRS and YFSETQ. The CDR3 here is CASSPQGDRGTDTQYF. CDR3 nucleotides: TGCGCCAGCAGCCCCCAAGGGGACAGGGGCACAGATACGCAGTATTTT.

The chain carries TRBV5-1 and TRBJ2-1; 9 bases map to TRBD2. The V and J ends lost 3 bases and 7 bases, in that order; junction bases with no gene match: 8. Per germline, CDR1 SGHRS and CDR2 YFSETQ. The CDR3 covers 15 residues. The CDR3 loop reads CASSSLAGRGNEQFF. The CDR3 nucleotides are TGCGCCAGCAGCTCACTAGCGGGCCGTGGAAATGAGCAGTTCTTC.

This chain joins TRBV19 and TRBJ2-1, with 11 positions matching TRBD2. The length of the CDR3 is 16 residues. J gave up 5 bases and V 2 bases, and 5 bases lay outside the gene matches. Germline lookup yields CDR1 LNHDA and CDR2 SQIVND (reference sequence). CDR3 in DNA: TGTGCCAGTAGTATAACTAGCGGGAGAGGCCACAATGAGCAGTTCTTC. Protein sequence: CASSITSGRGHNEQFF.